This T cell receptor (beta chain) was sequenced for a study of blood T cell repertoires in COVID-19. As for the study in general: Acute and convalescent COVID-19 specimens originated in the United States, Italy and Spain. PBMCs, B-cell-depleted T cells, or T cells provided the cDNA or gDNA that made up the material.

Cohort placement rested on clinical history that participants reported themselves. CDR1 is SGHRS and CDR2 is YFSETQ in the germline V gene. V lost 4 bases to trimming and J lost 0 bases, with 10 bases between them. The CDR3 contains 14 residues. The assay was immunoSEQ multiplex PCR, and TCRdb's table has in-frame clones only and misses some. The sample contains fewer than 500,000 clones, around 87% of which appear only once. The sample taken for sequencing was PBMCs or T cells enriched from blood (not recorded which). This receptor was identified in a man in his thirties or forties who had recovered from COVID-19. The chain has TRBV5-1 and TRBJ2-5, with a tentative D call TRBD1 (5 bases). CDR3 in DNA: TGCGCCAGCAGCAGGGGCGGTAACCAAGAGACCCAGTACTTC. As protein: CASSRGGNQETQYF.